This T cell receptor beta chain is from a study of cytomegalovirus exposure and HLA in healthy donors. The study's findings and limits: The study designated roughly 150 TCR beta chains cytomegalovirus-associated.

Germline assignment: CDR1 MRHNA and CDR2 SNTAGT. This CDR3 spans 13 amino acids. Deletions cut 5 bases from V and 1 base from J, with 8 bases between. To note about this clone: Its antigen remains unidentified.

Libraries were prepared by immunoSEQ multiplex PCR; TCRdb keeps only in-frame clonotypes and omits some of them. The table lists about 60,000 clones, about nine tenths of them singletons. This receptor was identified in a man aged 18 to 35 in good health and CMV-seronegative. J is TRBJ1-2 and V is TRBV6-4; weak D call: TRBD1 (6 bases). The sample was PBMCs. The CDR3, as DNA: TGTGCCAGCAGTAACAGGGATAACTATGGCTACACCTTC. Its protein product is CASSNRDNYGYTF.